A selection of T cell receptor beta chains follows, all from one sample in a study of blood T cells in healthy people across ages. Each CDR3 protein is one row after TCRdb ran MiXCR on the 5' RACE reads. The repertoire has around 1,600,000 distinct CDR3 sequences, about 45% of them found once; the top ten carry less than 5%. Sequencing was performed on blood. The source of these receptors is a woman between 18 and 29 years old in good health. CDR3s leave out the opening cysteine and the closing phenylalanine or tryptophan. Fields, in order: CDR3 length, J gene, V gene, CDR3 protein.

12 | TRBJ2-2 | TRBV12-3/TRBV12-4 | ASRRTGPTGELF
16 | TRBJ2-1 | TRBV4-3 | ASSLHHLTSGGRNEQF
12 | TRBJ1-2 | TRBV12-3/TRBV12-4 | ASSFAVPNYGYT
10 | TRBJ2-7 | TRBV25-1 | ASMLALGEQY
12 | TRBJ2-1 | TRBV12-3/TRBV12-4 | ASSRTGPYNEQF
12 | TRBJ2-2 | TRBV4-3 | ASSQELNAGELF
14 | TRBJ2-5 | TRBV4-3 | ASSQEVAGGRETQY
12 | TRBJ1-5 | TRBV20-1 | SARGQLPNQPQH
13 | TRBJ1-2 | TRBV7-3 | ASSSTGPGDYGYT
12 | TRBJ2-1 | TRBV4-3 | ASSQDRSFPGRF
13 | TRBJ2-1 | TRBV3-1 | ASSQGSTGDNEKF
15 | TRBJ1-2 | TRBV5-1 | ASSTPMGQGSNYGYT
11 | TRBJ2-1 | TRBV2 | ASNRYSYNEQF
13 | TRBJ2-3 | TRBV3-1 | ASSLGVIGTDTQY